The sample holds a few counts of the clone carrying this T cell receptor beta chain. The data are from a study of CD8+ T cells in alopecia areata. Isolated RNA was reverse transcribed into cDNA used as the sequencing template. Assay: immunoSEQ multiplex PCR; the TCRdb copy retains only in-frame clones and omits some. The sample consists of around 100,000 clones, approximately 54% of them appearing once. Treatment here: oral pan-JAK inhibitor, 5-10 mg twice daily. The germline CDR1 and CDR2 sequences are MGHRA and YSYEKL. CDR3 length: 17 amino acids. With V trimmed by 0 bases and J by 6 bases, 5 bases remained unmatched.

This material consisted of CD8+ T cells sorted from blood, taken at week 24, from a patient treated with tofacitinib. The V call is TRBV4-1, the J call TRBJ2-1; 13 bases align to TRBD2. The source is a human donor with alopecia areata. The CDR3 DNA reads as TGCGCCAGCAGCCAAGAGAGACTAGCGGGGGGTTTCAATGAGCAGTTCTTC. Encoded protein: CASSQERLAGGFNEQFF.